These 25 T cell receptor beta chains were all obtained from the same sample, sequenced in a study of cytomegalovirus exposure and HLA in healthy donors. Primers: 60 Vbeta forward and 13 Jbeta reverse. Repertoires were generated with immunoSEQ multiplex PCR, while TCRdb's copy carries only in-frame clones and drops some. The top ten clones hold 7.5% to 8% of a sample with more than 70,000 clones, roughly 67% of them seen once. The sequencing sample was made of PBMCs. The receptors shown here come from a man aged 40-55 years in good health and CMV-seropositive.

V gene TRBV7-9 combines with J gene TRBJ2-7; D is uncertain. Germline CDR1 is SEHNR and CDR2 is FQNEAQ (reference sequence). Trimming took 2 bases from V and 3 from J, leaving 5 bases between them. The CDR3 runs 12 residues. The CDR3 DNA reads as TGTGCCAGCAGCTTAACCGGCTACGAGCAGTACTTC. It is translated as CASSLTGYEQYF.

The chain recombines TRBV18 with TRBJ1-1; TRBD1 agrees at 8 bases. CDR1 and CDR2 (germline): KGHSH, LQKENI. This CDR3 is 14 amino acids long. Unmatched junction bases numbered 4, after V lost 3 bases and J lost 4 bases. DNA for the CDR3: TGTGCCAGCTCACCGGGGACAGGCTCCACTGAAGCTTTCTTT. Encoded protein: CASSPGTGSTEAFF.

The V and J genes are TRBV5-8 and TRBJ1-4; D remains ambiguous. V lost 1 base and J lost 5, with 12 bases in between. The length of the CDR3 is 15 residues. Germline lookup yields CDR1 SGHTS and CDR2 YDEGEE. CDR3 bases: TGTGCCAGCAGCTTGTGGCCGTTCTCCAATGAAAAACTGTTTTTT. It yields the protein CASSLWPFSNEKLFF.

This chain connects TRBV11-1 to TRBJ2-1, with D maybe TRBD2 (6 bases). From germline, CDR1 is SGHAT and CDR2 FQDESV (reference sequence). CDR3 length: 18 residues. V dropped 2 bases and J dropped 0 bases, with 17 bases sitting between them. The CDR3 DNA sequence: TGTGCCAGCAGCTTAAGGGCCCCTATGGGGGGCTCCTACAATGAGCAGTTCTTC. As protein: CASSLRAPMGGSYNEQFF.

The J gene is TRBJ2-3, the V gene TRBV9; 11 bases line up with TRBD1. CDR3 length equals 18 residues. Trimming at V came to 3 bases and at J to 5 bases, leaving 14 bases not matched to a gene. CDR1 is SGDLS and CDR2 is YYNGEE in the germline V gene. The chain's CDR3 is CASSARRGQGALGDTQYF. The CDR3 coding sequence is TGTGCCAGCAGCGCGCGTCGTGGACAGGGGGCGCTTGGAGATACGCAGTATTTT.

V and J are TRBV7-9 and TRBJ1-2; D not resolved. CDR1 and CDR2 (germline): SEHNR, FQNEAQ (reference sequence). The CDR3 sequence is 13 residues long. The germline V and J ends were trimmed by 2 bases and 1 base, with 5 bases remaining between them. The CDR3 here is CASSLIINYGYTF. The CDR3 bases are TGTGCCAGCAGCTTAATAATTAACTATGGCTACACCTTC.

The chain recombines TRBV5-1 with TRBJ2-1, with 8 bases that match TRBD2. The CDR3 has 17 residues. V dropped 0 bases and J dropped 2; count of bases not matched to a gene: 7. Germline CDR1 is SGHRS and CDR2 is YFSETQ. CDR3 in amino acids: CASSLAFSAGAYNEQFF. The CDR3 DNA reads TGCGCCAGCAGCTTGGCCTTTTCAGCGGGGGCCTACAATGAGCAGTTCTTC.

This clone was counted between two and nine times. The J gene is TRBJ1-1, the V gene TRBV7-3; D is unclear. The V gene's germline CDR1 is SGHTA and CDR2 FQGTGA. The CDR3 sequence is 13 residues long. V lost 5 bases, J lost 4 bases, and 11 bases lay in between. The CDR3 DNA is TGTGCCAGCAGCCTCGGACTATCCACTGAAGCTTTCTTT. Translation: CASSLGLSTEAFF.

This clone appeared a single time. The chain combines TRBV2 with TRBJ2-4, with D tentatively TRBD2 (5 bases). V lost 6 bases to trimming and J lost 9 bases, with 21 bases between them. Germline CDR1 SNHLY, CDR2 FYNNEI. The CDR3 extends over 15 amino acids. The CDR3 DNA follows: TGTGCCAGCAGCTCTCCGAGACCCATCGGGATCATTCAGTACTTC. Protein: CASSSPRPIGIIQYF. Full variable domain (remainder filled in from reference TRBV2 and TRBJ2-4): EPEVTQTPSHQVTQMGQEVILRCVPISNHLYFYWYRQILGQKVEFLVSFYNNEISEKSEIFDDQFSVERPDGSNFTLKIRSTKLEDSAMYFCASSSPRPIGIIQYFGAGTRLSVL.

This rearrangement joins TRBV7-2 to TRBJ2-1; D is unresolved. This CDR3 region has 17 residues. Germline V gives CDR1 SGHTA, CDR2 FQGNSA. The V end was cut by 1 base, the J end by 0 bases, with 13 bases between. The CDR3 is CASSLELIRSSYNEQFF. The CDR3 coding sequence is TGTGCCAGCAGCTTAGAACTTATAAGAAGCTCCTACAATGAGCAGTTCTTC. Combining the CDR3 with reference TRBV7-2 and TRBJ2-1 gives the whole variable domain GAGVSQSPSNKVTEKGKDVELRCDPISGHTALYWYRQSLGQGLEFLIYFQGNSAPDKSGLPSDRFSAERTGGSVSTLTIQRTQQEDSAVYLCASSLELIRSSYNEQFFGPGTRLTVL.

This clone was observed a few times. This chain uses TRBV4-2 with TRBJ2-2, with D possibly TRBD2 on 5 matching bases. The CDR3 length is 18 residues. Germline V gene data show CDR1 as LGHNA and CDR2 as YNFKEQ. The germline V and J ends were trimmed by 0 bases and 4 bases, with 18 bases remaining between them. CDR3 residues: CASSQEAGGVNPTGELFF. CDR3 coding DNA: TGTGCCAGCAGCCAAGAAGCCGGAGGAGTTAACCCCACCGGGGAGCTGTTTTTT.

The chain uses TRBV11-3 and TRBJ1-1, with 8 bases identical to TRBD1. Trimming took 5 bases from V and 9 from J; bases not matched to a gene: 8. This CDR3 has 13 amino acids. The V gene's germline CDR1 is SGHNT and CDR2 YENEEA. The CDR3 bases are TGTGCCAGCAGCGTCGACAGGGGATCGAAAGCTTTCTTT. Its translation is CASSVDRGSKAFF.

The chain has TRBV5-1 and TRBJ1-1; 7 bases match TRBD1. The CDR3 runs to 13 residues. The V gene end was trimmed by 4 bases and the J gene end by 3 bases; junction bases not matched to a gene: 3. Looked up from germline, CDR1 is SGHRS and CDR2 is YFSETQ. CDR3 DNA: TGCGCCAGCAGCATCCAGGGGGACACTGAAGCTTTCTTT. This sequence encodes CASSIQGDTEAFF. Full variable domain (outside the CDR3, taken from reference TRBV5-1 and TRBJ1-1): KAGVTQTPRYLIKTRGQQVTLSCSPISGHRSVSWYQQTPGQGLQFLFEYFSETQRNKGNFPGRFSGRQFSNSRSEMNVSTLELGDSALYLCASSIQGDTEAFFGQGTRLTVV.

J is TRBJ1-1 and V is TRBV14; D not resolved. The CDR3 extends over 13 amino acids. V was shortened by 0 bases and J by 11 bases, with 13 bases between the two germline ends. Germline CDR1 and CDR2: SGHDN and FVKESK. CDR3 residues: CASSQDLVGRAFF. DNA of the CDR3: TGTGCCAGCAGCCAAGATCTGGTGGGCCGGGCTTTCTTT.

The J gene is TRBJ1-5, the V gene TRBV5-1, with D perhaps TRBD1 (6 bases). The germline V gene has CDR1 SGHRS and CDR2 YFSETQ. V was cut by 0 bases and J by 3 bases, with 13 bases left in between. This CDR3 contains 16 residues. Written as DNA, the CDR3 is TGCGCCAGCAGCTTGGCTCCAGGGGACCCCAATCAGCCCCAGCATTTT. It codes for CASSLAPGDPNQPQHF.

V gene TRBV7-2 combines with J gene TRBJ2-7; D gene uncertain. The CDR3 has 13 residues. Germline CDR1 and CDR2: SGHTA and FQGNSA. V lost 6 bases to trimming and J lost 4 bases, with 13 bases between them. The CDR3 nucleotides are TGTGCCAGCAGAACCGGAGATTCATACGAGCAGTACTTC. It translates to CASRTGDSYEQYF.

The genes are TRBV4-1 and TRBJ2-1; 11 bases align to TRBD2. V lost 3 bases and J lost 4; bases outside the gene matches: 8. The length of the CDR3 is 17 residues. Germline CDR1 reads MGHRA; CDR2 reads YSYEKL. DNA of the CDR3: TGCGCCAGCAGCCAGCCCCCAGGGACTAGCGGATACAATGAGCAGTTCTTC. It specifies CASSQPPGTSGYNEQFF.

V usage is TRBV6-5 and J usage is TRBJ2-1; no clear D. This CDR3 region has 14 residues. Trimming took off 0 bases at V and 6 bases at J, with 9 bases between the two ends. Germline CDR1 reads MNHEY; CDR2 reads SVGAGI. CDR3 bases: TGTGCCAGCAGTTACTCGCCGGGTAGCAATGAGCAGTTCTTC. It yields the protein CASSYSPGSNEQFF.

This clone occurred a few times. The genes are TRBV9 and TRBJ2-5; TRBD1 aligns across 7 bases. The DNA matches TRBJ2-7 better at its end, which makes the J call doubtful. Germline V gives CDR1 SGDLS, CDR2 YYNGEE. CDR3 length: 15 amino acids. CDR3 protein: CASSVRGDSTYEQYF. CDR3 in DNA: TGTGCCAGCAGCGTTAGAGGGGACAGCACCTACGAGCAGTACTTC.

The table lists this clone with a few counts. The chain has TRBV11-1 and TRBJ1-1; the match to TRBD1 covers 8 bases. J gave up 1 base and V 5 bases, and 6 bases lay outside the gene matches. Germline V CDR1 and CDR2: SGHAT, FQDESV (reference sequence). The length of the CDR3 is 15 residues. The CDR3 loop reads CASSTRTGSNTEAFF. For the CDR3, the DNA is TGTGCCAGCAGCACTCGGACAGGGTCGAACACTGAAGCTTTCTTT.

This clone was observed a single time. The CDR3 DNA sequence: TGTGCCAGCAGTTCCGGGAATGGCTACACCTTC. This codes for CASSSGNGYTF. The chain links TRBV6-5 to TRBJ1-2; D gene ambiguous. In germline, CDR1 is MNHEY, CDR2 SVGAGI. The CDR3 contains 11 residues. V lost 4 bases and J 6 bases, leaving 6 bases between the germline ends.

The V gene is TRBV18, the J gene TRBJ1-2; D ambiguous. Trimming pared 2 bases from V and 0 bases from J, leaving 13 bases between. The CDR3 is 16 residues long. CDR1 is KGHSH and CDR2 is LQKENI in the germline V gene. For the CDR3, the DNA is TGTGCCAGCTCACCAACCCTGAGAGGGTCTAACTATGGCTACACCTTC. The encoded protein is CASSPTLRGSNYGYTF.

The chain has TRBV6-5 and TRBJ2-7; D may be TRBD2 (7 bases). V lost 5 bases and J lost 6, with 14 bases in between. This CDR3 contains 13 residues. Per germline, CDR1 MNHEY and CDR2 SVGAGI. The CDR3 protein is CASSGGGHLEQYF. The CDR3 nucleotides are TGTGCCAGCAGTGGCGGGGGACACCTCGAGCAGTACTTC.

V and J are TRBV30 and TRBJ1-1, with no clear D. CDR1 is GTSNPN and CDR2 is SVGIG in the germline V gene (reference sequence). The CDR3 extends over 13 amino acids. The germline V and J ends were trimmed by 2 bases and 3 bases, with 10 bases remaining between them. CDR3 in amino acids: CAWSPLGDTEAFF. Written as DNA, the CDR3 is TGTGCCTGGAGTCCCCTCGGGGACACTGAAGCTTTCTTT. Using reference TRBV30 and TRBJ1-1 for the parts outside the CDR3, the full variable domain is SQTIHQWPATLVQPVGSPLSLECTVEGTSNPNLYWYRQAAGRGLQLLFYSVGIGQISSEVPQNLSASRPQDRQFILSSKKLLLSDSGFYLCAWSPLGDTEAFFGQGTRLTVV.

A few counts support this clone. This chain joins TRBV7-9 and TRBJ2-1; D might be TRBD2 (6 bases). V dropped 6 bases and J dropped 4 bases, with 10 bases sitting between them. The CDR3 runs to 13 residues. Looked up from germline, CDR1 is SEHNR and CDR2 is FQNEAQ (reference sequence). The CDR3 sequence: CASSPGVYNEQFF. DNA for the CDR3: TGTGCCAGCAGTCCGGGGGTATACAATGAGCAGTTCTTC.